The 20 T cell receptor beta chains below were found in one sample sequenced in a study of shared clonotypes between healthy human individuals. The table came from immunoSEQ multiplex PCR; TCRdb's copy has only in-frame clones and leaves some out. The sample consists of approximately 1.1 million clones, 70% to 80% of them appearing once. Sequencing used memory CD4+ T cells from PBMCs. As to subset: CD45RA-negative fraction. These receptors were obtained from a man younger than 35 in good health. Some clones in this sample may be carry-over from other donors' samples.

V usage is TRBV4-3 and J usage is TRBJ2-1; no firm D call. V lost 3 bases and J 2 bases, leaving 8 bases between the germline ends. Looked up from germline, CDR1 is LGHNA and CDR2 is YSLEER. CDR3 length equals 14 residues. The CDR3 reads CASSQAATYNEQFF. As DNA, the CDR3 is TGCGCCAGCAGCCAGGCAGCTACCTACAATGAGCAGTTCTTC.

This rearrangement joins TRBV28 to TRBJ1-2; D is undetermined. Germline V gene sequence: CDR1 MDHEN, CDR2 SYDVKM. The germline V and J ends were trimmed by 6 bases and 4 bases, with 9 bases remaining between them. CDR3 size: 12 residues. CDR3 region: CASSYQSYGYTF. For the CDR3, the DNA is TGTGCCAGCAGCTACCAGTCCTATGGCTACACCTTC.

J is TRBJ1-1 and V is TRBV11-1; no clear D. CDR3 size: 14 residues. The germline V gene has CDR1 SGHAT and CDR2 FQDESV (reference sequence). Trimming stripped 5 bases from V and 7 bases from J, with 17 bases between. As DNA, the CDR3 is TGTGCCAGCAGCCCGAGAATGGGCTGGGGTGAAGCTTTCTTT. Its translation: CASSPRMGWGEAFF.

The genes are TRBV4-3 and TRBJ1-2; D is ambiguous. The CDR3 totals 14 residues. V lost 1 base and J lost 6, with 12 bases in between. Germline V gene sequence: CDR1 LGHNA, CDR2 YSLEER. The CDR3 DNA reads as TGCGCCAGCAGCCAAGGGCGAGTGGTGGATGGCTACACCTTC. Residues: CASSQGRVVDGYTF.

This clone was counted between two and nine times. In the same sample, other DNA sequences code for this CDR3. V is TRBV2 and J is TRBJ2-1; D is unclear. Germline CDR1 SNHLY, CDR2 FYNNEI. The V and J ends lost 4 bases and 9 bases respectively, with 7 bases between them. The CDR3 sequence is 11 residues long. CDR3 bases: TGTGCCAGCAGTGTTGCGTTTGAGCAGTTCTTC. It is translated as CASSVAFEQFF.

The rearrangement uses TRBV27 and TRBJ2-1; possibly TRBD2 for D (5 bases). The germline V and J ends were trimmed by 6 bases and 8 bases, with 20 bases remaining between them. The length of the CDR3 is 15 residues. Germline CDR1 is MNHEY and CDR2 is SMNVEV (reference sequence). CDR3 region: CASRILREINDEQFF. The CDR3 nucleotides read TGTGCCAGCAGAATTCTACGGGAAATTAACGATGAGCAGTTCTTC.

V and J are TRBV5-1 and TRBJ2-1, with 14 bases lining up with TRBD2. This CDR3 region has 16 residues. Trimming took 0 bases from V and 8 from J; bases not matched to a gene: 4. Germline CDR1 reads SGHRS; CDR2 reads YFSETQ. The CDR3 nucleotides are TGCGCCAGCAGCTTGGAAGGGACTAGCGGGAGATATGAGCAGTTCTTC. As protein: CASSLEGTSGRYEQFF.

The rearrangement links TRBV2 to TRBJ2-3, with TRBD2 matching over 13 bases. The germline V gene has CDR1 SNHLY and CDR2 FYNNEI. V shed 7 bases, J shed 8 bases, and the junction held 9 bases outside the gene matches. This CDR3 comprises 15 residues. The CDR3 loop reads CASTRTSGRSGTQYF. The CDR3 DNA sequence: TGTGCCAGCACCAGGACTAGCGGGAGATCCGGTACGCAGTATTTT.

The chain joins TRBV10-2 to TRBJ1-5; the D gene is possibly TRBD1 (5 bases). V shed 0 bases and J shed 10 bases, with 7 bases lying between them. Per the germline V gene, CDR1 is WSHSY and CDR2 is SAAADI. The CDR3 totals 12 residues. The CDR3 spells CASSESRGPQHF. The CDR3, as DNA: TGCGCCAGCAGTGAGTCGAGGGGTCCCCAGCATTTT.

The V call is TRBV25-1, the J call TRBJ2-7; TRBD1 is a possible D gene (6 bases). V was shortened by 11 bases and J by 3 bases, with 14 bases between the two germline ends. This CDR3 spans 12 amino acids. Germline lookup yields CDR1 MGHDK and CDR2 SYGVNS. In DNA, the CDR3 is TGTGCCGCCCGGGACATCAACTACGAGCAGTACTTC. Protein sequence: CAARDINYEQYF.

The genes are TRBV20-1 and TRBJ2-1, with D unresolved. The V and J ends lost 6 bases and 5 bases respectively, with 8 bases between them. This CDR3 is 11 amino acids long. CDR1 is DFQATT and CDR2 is SNEGSKA in the germline V gene (reference sequence). Written as DNA, the CDR3 is TGCAGTGCGAAGGAAAACAATGAGCAGTTCTTC. Translating gives CSAKENNEQFF.

The table lists this clone with a few counts. The chain has TRBV11-3 and TRBJ1-1; D unclear. CDR1 is SGHNT, CDR2 YENEEA, per germline. This CDR3 is 11 amino acids long. V was cut by 1 base and J by 7 bases, with 4 bases left in between. The DNA for the CDR3 is TGTGCCAGCAGCTTAGCCGGTGAAGCTTTCTTT. Its protein product is CASSLAGEAFF. Based on the CDR3 plus reference TRBV11-3 and TRBJ1-1, the full variable domain is EAGVVQSPRYKIIEKKQPVAFWCNPISGHNTLYWYLQNLGQGPELLIRYENEEAVDDSQLPKDRFSAERLKGVDSTLKIQPAELGDSAVYLCASSLAGEAFFGQGTRLTVV.

V gene TRBV11-3 combines with J gene TRBJ2-2, with unresolved D. The germline CDR1 and CDR2 sequences are SGHNT and YENEEA. This CDR3 spans 15 amino acids. Trimming took off 0 bases at V and 6 bases at J, with 11 bases between the two ends. CDR3 sequence: CASSLDYPRSGELFF. The DNA for the CDR3 is TGTGCCAGCAGCTTAGATTATCCCCGTTCCGGGGAGCTGTTTTTT. The full variable domain, in which reference TRBV11-3 and TRBJ2-2 provide the parts outside the CDR3, is EAGVVQSPRYKIIEKKQPVAFWCNPISGHNTLYWYLQNLGQGPELLIRYENEEAVDDSQLPKDRFSAERLKGVDSTLKIQPAELGDSAVYLCASSLDYPRSGELFFGEGSRLTVL.

The chain joins TRBV27 to TRBJ1-5; D might be TRBD1 (5 bases). V dropped 9 bases and J dropped 5 bases, with 14 bases sitting between them. This CDR3 region has 13 residues. CDR1 MNHEY and CDR2 SMNVEV come from the germline V gene (reference sequence). The CDR3: CASGGHPDQPQHF. CDR3 in DNA: TGTGCCAGTGGCGGACATCCAGATCAGCCCCAGCATTTT.

The gene calls are TRBV7-2 and TRBJ1-6; D not resolved. Germline CDR1 reads SGHTA; CDR2 reads FQGNSA. Trimming took off 0 bases at V and 10 bases at J, with 7 bases between the two ends. This CDR3 contains 13 residues. CDR3 coding DNA: TGTGCCAGCAGCTTAGCGAAGGGATCACCCCTCCACTTT. This sequence encodes CASSLAKGSPLHF.

With respect to this clone: Additional DNA sequences in this sample encode the identical CDR3. The V call is TRBV11-3, the J call TRBJ2-3; D remains ambiguous. Germline V CDR1 and CDR2: SGHNT, YENEEA. Trimming removed 3 bases at V and 1 base at J, with 5 bases between. The CDR3 extends over 13 amino acids. The CDR3 protein is CASSFTGTDTQYF. The CDR3 DNA is TGTGCCAGCAGCTTTACTGGCACAGATACGCAGTATTTT.

The chain links TRBV15 to TRBJ2-1; 7 bases map to TRBD2. Per germline, CDR1 LNHNV and CDR2 YYDKDF (reference sequence). With 4 bases clipped from V and 15 bases from J, the junction kept 9 bases outside the gene matches. CDR3 length: 12 amino acids. DNA of the CDR3: TGTGCCACCAGCAACTCCGGGACTACGCGGTTCTTC. Its translation: CATSNSGTTRFF.

On this clone itself: Given a much more abundant clone one base away, this may be a read error. The gene calls are TRBV2 and TRBJ2-3; D not certain. From germline, CDR1 is SNHLY and CDR2 FYNNEI. This CDR3 comprises 12 residues. Trimming removed 6 bases at V and 0 bases at J, with 4 bases between. Written as DNA, the CDR3 is TGTGCCAGCAGGACTAGCACAGATACGCAGTATTTT. Its translation is CASRTSTDTQYF.

This chain joins TRBV4-3 and TRBJ2-7, with 9 bases matching TRBD1. V lost 0 bases and J lost 4; bases outside the gene matches: 13. Germline assignment: CDR1 LGHNA and CDR2 YSLEER. This CDR3 region has 18 residues. DNA of the CDR3: TGCGCCAGCAGCCAAGAAAGGTCCGGACAGGGGAAGATTTACGAGCAGTACTTC. This gives the protein CASSQERSGQGKIYEQYF.

The V call is TRBV7-2, the J call TRBJ2-7, with D perhaps TRBD1 (7 bases). The ends were cut back, 5 bases at V and 0 bases at J, with 14 bases in the middle. The CDR3 runs to 15 residues. Germline CDR1 reads SGHTA; CDR2 reads FQGNSA. CDR3 sequence reads: CASSQGGGNSYEQYF. CDR3 bases: TGTGCCAGCAGCCAAGGGGGCGGGAACTCCTACGAGCAGTACTTC.